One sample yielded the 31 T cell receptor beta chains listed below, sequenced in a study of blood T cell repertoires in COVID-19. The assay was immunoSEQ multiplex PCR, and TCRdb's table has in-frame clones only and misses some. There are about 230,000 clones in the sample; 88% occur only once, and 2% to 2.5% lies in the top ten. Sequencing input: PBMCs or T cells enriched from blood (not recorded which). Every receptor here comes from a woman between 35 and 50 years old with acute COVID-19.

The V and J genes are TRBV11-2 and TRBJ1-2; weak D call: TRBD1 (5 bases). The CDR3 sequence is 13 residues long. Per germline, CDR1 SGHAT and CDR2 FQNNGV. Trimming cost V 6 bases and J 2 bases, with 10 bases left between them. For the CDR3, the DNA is TGTGCCAGCAGGGCAGGGTACAACTATGGCTACACCTTC. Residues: CASRAGYNYGYTF.

The CDR3 loop reads CASSESTPGGHYGYTF. CDR3 DNA sequence: TGCGCCAGCAGTGAGTCGACTCCGGGGGGGCACTATGGCTACACCTTC. The rearrangement uses TRBV10-1 and TRBJ1-2; TRBD1 is a possible D gene (6 bases). Germline CDR1 and CDR2: WNHNN and SYGVQD (reference sequence). With 0 bases removed from V and 3 bases from J, the gap between germline ends came to 14 bases. The CDR3 is made up of 16 amino acids.

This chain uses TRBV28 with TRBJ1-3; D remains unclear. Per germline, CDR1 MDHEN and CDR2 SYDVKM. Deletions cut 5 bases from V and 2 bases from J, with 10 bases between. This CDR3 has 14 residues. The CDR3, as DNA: TGTGCCAGCAGTGGACTCGTGCCTGGAAACACCATATATTTT. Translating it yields CASSGLVPGNTIYF.

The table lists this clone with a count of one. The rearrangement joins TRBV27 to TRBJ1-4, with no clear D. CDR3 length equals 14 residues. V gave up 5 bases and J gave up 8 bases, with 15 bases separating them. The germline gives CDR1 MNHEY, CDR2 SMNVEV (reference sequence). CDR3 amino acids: CASSLGSFGEKLFF. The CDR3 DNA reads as TGTGCCAGCAGTCTGGGGAGTTTCGGGGAAAAACTGTTTTTT.

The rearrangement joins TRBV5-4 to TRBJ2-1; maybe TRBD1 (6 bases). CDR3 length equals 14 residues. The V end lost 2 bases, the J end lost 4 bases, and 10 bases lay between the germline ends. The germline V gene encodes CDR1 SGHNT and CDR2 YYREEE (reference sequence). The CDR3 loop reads CASSLQGGYNEQFF. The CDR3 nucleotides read TGTGCCAGCAGCTTACAAGGGGGATACAATGAGCAGTTCTTC.

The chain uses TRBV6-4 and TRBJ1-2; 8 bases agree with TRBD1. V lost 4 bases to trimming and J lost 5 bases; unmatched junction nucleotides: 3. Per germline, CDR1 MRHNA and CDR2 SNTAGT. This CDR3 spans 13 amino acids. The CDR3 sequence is CASSAWTGYGYTF. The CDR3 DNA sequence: TGTGCCAGCAGTGCCTGGACAGGGTATGGCTACACCTTC.

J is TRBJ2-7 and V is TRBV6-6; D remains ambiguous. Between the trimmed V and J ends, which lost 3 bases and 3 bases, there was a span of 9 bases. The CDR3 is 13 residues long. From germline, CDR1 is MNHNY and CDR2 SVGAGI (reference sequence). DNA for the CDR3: TGTGCCAGCAGTTATACTGGTAACTACGAGCAGTACTTC. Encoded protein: CASSYTGNYEQYF.

CDR3 nucleotide sequence: TGCGCCAGCCCCTGGAGGGCGTCGCTCACCATATATTTT. It yields the protein CASPWRASLTIYF. The chain employs TRBV5-1 and TRBJ1-3; D is uncertain. The CDR3 length is 13 residues. Germline V gives CDR1 SGHRS, CDR2 YFSETQ. V lost 7 bases and J lost 9, with 17 bases in between.

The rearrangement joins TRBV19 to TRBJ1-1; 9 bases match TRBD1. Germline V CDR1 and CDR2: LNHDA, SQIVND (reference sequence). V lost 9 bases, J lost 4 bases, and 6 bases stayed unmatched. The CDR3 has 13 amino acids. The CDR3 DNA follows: TGTGCCAGCGAACCGACAGGGGGCACTGAAGCTTTCTTT. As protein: CASEPTGGTEAFF.

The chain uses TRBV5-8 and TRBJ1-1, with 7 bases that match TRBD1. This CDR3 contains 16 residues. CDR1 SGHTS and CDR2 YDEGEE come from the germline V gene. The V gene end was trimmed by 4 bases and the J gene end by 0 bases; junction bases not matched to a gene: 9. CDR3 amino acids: CASSEERTGVNTEAFF. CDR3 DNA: TGTGCCAGCAGCGAAGAAAGGACAGGCGTGAACACTGAAGCTTTCTTT.

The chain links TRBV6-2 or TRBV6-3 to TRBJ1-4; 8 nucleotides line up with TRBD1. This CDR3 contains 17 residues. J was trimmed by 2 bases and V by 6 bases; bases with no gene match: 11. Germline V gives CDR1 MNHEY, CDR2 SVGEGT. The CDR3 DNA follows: TGTGCCAGCAGCCCCACAGGGGGGTTAGGTACTAATGAAAAACTGTTTTTT. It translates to CASSPTGGLGTNEKLFF.

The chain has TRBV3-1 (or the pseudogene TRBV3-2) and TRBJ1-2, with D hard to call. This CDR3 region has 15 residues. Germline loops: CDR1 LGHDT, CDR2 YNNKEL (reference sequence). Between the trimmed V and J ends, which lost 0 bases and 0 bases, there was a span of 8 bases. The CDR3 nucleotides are TGTGCCAGCAGCCAAGATGCGGGGACTAACTATGGCTACACCTTC. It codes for CASSQDAGTNYGYTF.

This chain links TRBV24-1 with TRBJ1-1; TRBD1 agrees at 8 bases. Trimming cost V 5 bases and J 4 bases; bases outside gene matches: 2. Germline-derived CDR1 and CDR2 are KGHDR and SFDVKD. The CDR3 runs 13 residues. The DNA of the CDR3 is TGTGCCACCAGTGGACAGGGGTCCACTGAAGCTTTCTTT. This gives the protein CATSGQGSTEAFF.

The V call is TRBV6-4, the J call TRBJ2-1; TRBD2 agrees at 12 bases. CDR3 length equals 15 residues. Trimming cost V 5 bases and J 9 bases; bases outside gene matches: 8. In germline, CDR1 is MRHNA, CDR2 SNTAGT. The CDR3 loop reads CASSLLAGGPSEQFF. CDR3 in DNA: TGTGCCAGCAGTCTCCTAGCGGGGGGGCCAAGTGAGCAGTTCTTC.

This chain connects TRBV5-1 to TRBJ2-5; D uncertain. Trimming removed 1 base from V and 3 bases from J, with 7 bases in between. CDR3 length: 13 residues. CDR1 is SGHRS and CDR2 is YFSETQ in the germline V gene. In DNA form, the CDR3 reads TGCGCCAGCAGCTTGTCGGCGGAAGAGACCCAGTACTTC. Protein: CASSLSAEETQYF.

The CDR3 is CASSLKQATNYGYTF. CDR3 DNA: TGTGCCAGCAGTTTAAAACAGGCGACTAACTATGGCTACACCTTC. This sequence joins TRBV27 and TRBJ1-2, with TRBD1 as a possible D gene (5 bases). The length of the CDR3 is 15 residues. The germline gives CDR1 MNHEY, CDR2 SMNVEV (reference sequence). Trimming stripped 2 bases from V and 0 bases from J, with 10 bases between.

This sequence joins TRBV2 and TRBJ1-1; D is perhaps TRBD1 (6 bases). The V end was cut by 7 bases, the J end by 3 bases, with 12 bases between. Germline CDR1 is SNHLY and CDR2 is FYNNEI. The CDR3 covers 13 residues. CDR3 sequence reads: CASTREGDTEAFF. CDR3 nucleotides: TGTGCCAGCACTCGGGAGGGGGACACTGAAGCTTTCTTT.

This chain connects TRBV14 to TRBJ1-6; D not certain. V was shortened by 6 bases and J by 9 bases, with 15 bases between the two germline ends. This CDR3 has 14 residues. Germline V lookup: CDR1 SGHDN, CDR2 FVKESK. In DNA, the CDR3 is TGTGCCAGCAGTACGGGTGAAAAGCGTTCACCCCTCCACTTT. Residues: CASSTGEKRSPLHF.

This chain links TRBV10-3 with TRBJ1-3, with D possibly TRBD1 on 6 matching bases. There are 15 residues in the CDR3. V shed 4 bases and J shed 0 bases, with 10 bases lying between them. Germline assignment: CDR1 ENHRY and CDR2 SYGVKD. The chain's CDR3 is CAISVGRGSGNTIYF. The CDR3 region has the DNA TGTGCCATCAGTGTTGGCAGGGGCTCTGGAAACACCATATATTTT.

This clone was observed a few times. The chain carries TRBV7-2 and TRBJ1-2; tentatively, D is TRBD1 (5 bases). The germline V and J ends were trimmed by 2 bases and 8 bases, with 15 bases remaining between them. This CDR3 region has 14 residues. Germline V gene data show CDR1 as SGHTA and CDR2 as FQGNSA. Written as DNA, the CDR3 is TGTGCCAGCAGCTTATCGGTTAAGGGGTCGGGCTACACCTTC. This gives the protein CASSLSVKGSGYTF. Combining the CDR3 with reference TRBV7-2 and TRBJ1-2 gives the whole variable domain GAGVSQSPSNKVTEKGKDVELRCDPISGHTALYWYRQSLGQGLEFLIYFQGNSAPDKSGLPSDRFSAERTGGSVSTLTIQRTQQEDSAVYLCASSLSVKGSGYTFGSGTRLTVV.

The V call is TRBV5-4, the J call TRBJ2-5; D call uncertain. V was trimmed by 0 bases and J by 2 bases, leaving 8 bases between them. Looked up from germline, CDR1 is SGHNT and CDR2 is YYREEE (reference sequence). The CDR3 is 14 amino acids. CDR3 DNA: TGTGCCAGCAGCTTGGCCGCTACTCAAGAGACCCAGTACTTC. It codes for CASSLAATQETQYF.

As DNA, the CDR3 is TGTGCCAGCCAAGCCGGCAGGGGGGAGTCCGGGGAGCTGTTTTTT. Amino acid sequence: CASQAGRGESGELFF. This chain uses TRBV11-2 with TRBJ2-2; the D gene is possibly TRBD1 (7 bases). Per germline, CDR1 SGHAT and CDR2 FQNNGV. The V end was cut by 8 bases, the J end by 6 bases, with 19 bases between. The CDR3 covers 15 residues.

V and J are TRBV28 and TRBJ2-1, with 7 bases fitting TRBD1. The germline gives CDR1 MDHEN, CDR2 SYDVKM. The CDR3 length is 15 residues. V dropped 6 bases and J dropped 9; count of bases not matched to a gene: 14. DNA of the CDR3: TGTGCCAGCAGGATTCTCCGCGACAGGGTTGGTGAGCAGTTCTTC. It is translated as CASRILRDRVGEQFF. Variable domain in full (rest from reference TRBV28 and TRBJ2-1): DVKVTQSSRYLVKRTGEKVFLECVQDMDHENMFWYRQDPGLGLRLIYFSYDVKMKEKGDIPEGYSVSREKKERFSLILESASTNQTSMYLCASRILRDRVGEQFFGPGTRLTVL.

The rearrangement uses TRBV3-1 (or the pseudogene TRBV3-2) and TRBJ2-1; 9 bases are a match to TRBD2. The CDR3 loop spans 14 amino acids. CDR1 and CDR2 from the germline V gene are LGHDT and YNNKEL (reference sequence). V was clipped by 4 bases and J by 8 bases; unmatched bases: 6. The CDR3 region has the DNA TGTGCCAGCAGCCGTAGCGGGAGTTCTCATGAGCAGTTCTTC. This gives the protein CASSRSGSSHEQFF.

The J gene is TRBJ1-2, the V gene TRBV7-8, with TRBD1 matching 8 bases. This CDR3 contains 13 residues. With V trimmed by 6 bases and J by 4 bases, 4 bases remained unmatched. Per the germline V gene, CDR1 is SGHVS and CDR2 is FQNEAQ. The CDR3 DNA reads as TGTGCCAGCAGTCGCGACAGGGGCTATGGCTACACCTTC. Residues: CASSRDRGYGYTF.

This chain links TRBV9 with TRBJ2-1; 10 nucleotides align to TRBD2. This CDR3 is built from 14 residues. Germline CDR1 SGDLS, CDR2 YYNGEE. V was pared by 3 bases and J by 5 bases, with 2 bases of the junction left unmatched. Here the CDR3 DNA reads TGTGCCAGCAGCGAACTAGCGGGACACAATGAGCAGTTCTTC. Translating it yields CASSELAGHNEQFF. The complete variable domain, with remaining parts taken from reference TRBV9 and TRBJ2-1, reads DSGVTQTPKHLITATGQRVTLRCSPRSGDLSVYWYQQSLDQGLQFLIQYYNGEERAKGNILERFSAQQFPDLHSELNLSSLELGDSALYFCASSELAGHNEQFFGPGTRLTVL.

The CDR3 here is CASSVQAGAVSGELFF. CDR3 bases: TGTGCCAGCAGCGTACAGGCGGGAGCGGTGTCCGGGGAGCTGTTTTTT. The chain is built from TRBV9 and TRBJ2-2; 7 bases match TRBD2. Germline trimming cut 1 base from V and 6 bases from J; bases unmatched to any gene: 9. This CDR3 comprises 16 residues. In germline, CDR1 is SGDLS, CDR2 YYNGEE.

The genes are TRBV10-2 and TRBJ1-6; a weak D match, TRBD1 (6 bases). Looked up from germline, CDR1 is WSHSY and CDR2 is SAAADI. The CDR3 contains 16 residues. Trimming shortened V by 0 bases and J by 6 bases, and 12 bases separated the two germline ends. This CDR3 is CASSESARGGNSPLHF. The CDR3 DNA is TGCGCCAGCAGTGAGTCAGCCAGGGGTGGTAATTCACCCCTCCACTTT.

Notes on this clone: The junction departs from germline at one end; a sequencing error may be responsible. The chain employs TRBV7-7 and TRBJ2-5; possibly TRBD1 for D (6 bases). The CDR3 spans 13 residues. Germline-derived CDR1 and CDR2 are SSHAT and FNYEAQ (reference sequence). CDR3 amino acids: CASSYRVQETQYF. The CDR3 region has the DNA TGTGCTAGCAGCTACAGGGTCCAAGAGACCCAGTACTTC.

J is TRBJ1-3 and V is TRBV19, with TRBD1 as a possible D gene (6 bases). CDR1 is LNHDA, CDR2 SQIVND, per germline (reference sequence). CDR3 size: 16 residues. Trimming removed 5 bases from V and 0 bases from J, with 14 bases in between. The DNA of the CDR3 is TGTGCCAGTAGTGCCGGGACATTAGGCTCTGGAAACACCATATATTTT. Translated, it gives CASSAGTLGSGNTIYF.

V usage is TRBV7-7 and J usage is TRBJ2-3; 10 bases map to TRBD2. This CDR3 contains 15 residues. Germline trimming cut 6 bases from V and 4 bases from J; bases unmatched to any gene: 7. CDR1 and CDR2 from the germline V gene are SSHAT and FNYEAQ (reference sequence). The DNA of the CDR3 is TGTGCCAGCAGTTCAGGGACTAGCGCGGCAGATACGCAGTATTTT. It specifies CASSSGTSAADTQYF.